Below, one TCR beta chain is given with its context. Its antigen is as yet unknown. The sample originates from a study of cytomegalovirus exposure and HLA in healthy donors. About the research overall: Later, an analysis reported that the roughly 120 validation repertoires had used the same platform as the roughly 680 first-cohort repertoires. General study points: Through in vitro validation, a few CMV-associated chains were shown to be specific for CMV antigens.

The CDR3 is 14 residues long. Germline loops: CDR1 MNHEY, CDR2 SVGAGI. The V and J ends lost 5 bases and 5 bases respectively, with 16 bases between them. TCRdb keeps only in-frame clones here, not all; method: immunoSEQ multiplex PCR. The table records tens of thousands of clones, about 96% of them present only once. This clonotype was sampled from a man aged 18 to 29 in good health and CMV-seronegative. V gene TRBV6-5 combines with J gene TRBJ2-7, with D possibly being TRBD1 (6 bases). The specimen was PBMCs. The CDR3 protein is CASSISQGIDEQYV. The CDR3 nucleotides read TGTGCCAGCAGTATTTCTCAGGGGATCGACGAGCAGTACGTC.